The clone carrying this T cell receptor beta chain was counted a few times. Its target is not known. This sample stems from a study of beta chain features in type 1 diabetes. TCRB transcripts that were expressed got sequenced, as all of the isolated RNA had been reverse transcribed. Using immunoSEQ multiplex PCR, the repertoire was profiled, and TCRdb retains in-frame clones only, with some absent. This sample has some 360,000 clones, with 9.5% to 10% found just once. Study results and caveats: TCRB CDR3s from Type 1 diabetes patients were moderately but significantly shorter in all four CD4+ subsets.

This receptor was identified in a man aged 25-45 years with type 1 diabetes. The sequenced material came from central memory CD4+ T cells from blood.

The CDR3 spells CASNRGATNTGELFF. CDR3 DNA: TGTGCCAGCAACCGGGGGGCTACAAACACCGGGGAGCTGTTTTTT. The rearrangement links TRBV25-1 to TRBJ2-2, with D possibly being TRBD2 (7 bases). The CDR3 contains 15 residues. Germline V gene lookup returns CDR1 MGHDK and CDR2 SYGVNS. The ends were cut back, 7 bases at V and 2 bases at J, with 14 bases in the middle.